This T cell receptor (beta chain) derives from a study of identical twins. A universal primer site was created by template switching, with the cDNA bearing unique molecular identifiers. One entry per CDR3 protein results from TCRdb running MiXCR on the 5' RACE reads. The data show about 240,000 distinct CDR3 sequences, about 7.5% seen once. Healthy Caucasians, and only they, were the donors. V shed 3 bases and J 3 bases; nucleotides not matched to a gene: 11. Germline V gene lookup returns CDR1 LGHDT and CDR2 YNNKEL (reference sequence). The CDR3 is 17 amino acids. A note on this clonotype: The antigen remains unidentified.

Study-level results: Researchers caution that invariant MAIT and iNKT cells could partly confound zero-insertion analyses. Without tracking the same donors, conclusions rested on cross-sectional statistical analysis.

The same data also contributed to another study, on yellow fever vaccine responses in identical twins.

The sequenced sample consisted of CD8+ T cells sorted from blood. J is TRBJ2-4 and V is TRBV3-1; 7 bases agree with TRBD2. This TCR derives from a woman younger than 30 in good health. The CDR3 here is CASSQSRLAQIKNIQYF. In DNA, the CDR3 is TGTGCCAGCAGCCAGTCAAGACTAGCACAAATCAAAAACATTCAGTACTTC.